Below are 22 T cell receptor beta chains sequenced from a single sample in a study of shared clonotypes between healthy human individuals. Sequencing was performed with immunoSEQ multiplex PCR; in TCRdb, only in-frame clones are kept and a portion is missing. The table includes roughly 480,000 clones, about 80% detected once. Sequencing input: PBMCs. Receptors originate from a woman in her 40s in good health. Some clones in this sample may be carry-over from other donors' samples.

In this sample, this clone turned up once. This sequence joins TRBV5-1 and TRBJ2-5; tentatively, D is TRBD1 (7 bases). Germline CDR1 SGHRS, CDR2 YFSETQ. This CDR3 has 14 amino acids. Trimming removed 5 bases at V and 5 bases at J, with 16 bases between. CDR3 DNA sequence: TGCGCCAGCAGTCCGCAGGGGGACTGGGAGACCCAGTACTTC. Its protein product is CASSPQGDWETQYF.

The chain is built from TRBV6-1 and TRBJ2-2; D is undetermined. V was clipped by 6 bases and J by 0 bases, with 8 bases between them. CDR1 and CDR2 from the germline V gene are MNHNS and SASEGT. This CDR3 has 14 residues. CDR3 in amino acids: CASRVNPNTGELFF. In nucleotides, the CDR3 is TGTGCCAGCAGAGTCAATCCGAACACCGGGGAGCTGTTTTTT.

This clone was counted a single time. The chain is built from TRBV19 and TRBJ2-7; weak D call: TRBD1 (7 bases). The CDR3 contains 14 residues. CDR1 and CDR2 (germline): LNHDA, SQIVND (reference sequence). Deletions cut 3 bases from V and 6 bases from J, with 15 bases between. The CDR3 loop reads CASSIGQAGGEQYF. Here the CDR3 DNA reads TGTGCCAGTAGTATTGGACAGGCCGGGGGCGAGCAGTACTTC.

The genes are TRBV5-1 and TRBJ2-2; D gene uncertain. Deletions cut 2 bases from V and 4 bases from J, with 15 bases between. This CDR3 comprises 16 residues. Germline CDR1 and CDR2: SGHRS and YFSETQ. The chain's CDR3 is CASSFRWDLSTGELFF. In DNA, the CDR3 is TGCGCCAGCAGCTTCCGTTGGGATCTGAGCACCGGGGAGCTGTTTTTT.

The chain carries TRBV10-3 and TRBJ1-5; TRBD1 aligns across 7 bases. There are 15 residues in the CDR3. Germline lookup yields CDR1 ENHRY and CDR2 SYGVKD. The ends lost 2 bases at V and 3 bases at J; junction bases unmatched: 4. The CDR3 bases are TGTGCCATCAGTGAGGACAGGGCTTCCAATCAGCCCCAGCATTTT. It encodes CAISEDRASNQPQHF.

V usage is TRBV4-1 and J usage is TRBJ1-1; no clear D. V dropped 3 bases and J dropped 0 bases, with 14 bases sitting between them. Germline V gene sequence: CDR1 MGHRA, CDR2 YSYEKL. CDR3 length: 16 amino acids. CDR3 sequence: CASSQRTQLLNTEAFF. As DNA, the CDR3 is TGCGCCAGCAGCCAGCGTACGCAGCTACTGAACACTGAAGCTTTCTTT.

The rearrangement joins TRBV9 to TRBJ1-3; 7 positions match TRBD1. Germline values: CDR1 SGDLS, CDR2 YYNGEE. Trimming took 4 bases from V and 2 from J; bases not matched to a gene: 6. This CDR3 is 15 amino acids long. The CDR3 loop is CASSPLTGPGNTIYF. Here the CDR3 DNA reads TGTGCCAGCAGCCCGCTGACAGGGCCTGGAAACACCATATATTTT.

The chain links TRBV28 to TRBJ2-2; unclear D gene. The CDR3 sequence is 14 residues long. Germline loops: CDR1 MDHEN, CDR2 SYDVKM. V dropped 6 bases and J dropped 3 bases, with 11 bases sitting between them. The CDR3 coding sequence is TGTGCCAGCAGCCCAGTCAGTGACACCGGGGAGCTGTTTTTT. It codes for CASSPVSDTGELFF.

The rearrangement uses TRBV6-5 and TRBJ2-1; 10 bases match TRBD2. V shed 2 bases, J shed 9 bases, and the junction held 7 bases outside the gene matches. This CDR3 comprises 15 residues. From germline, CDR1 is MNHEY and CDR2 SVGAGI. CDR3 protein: CASSYRPGLASEQFF. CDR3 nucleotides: TGTGCCAGCAGTTACCGTCCGGGACTAGCGAGTGAGCAGTTCTTC.

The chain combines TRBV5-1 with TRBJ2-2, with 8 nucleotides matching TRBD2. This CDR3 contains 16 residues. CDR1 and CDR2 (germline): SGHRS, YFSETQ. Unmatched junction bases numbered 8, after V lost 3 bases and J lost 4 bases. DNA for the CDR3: TGCGCCAGCAGCTCACCGGGACTAGGGGCCACCGGGGAGCTGTTTTTT. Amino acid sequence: CASSSPGLGATGELFF.

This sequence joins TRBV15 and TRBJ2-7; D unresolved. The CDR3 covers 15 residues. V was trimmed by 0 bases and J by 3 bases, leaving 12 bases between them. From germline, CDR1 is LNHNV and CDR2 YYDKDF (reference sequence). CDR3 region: CATSRDPGPYYEQYF. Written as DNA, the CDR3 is TGTGCCACCAGCAGAGATCCTGGACCCTACTACGAGCAGTACTTC.

CDR3 in DNA: TGTGCCAGCAGACCCCTGACAGGGGATGAAAAACTGTTTTTT. Protein sequence: CASRPLTGDEKLFF. This chain links TRBV6-5 with TRBJ1-4, with 8 positions matching TRBD1. The CDR3 spans 14 residues. In germline, CDR1 is MNHEY, CDR2 SVGAGI. J gave up 6 bases and V 6 bases, and 6 bases lay outside the gene matches.

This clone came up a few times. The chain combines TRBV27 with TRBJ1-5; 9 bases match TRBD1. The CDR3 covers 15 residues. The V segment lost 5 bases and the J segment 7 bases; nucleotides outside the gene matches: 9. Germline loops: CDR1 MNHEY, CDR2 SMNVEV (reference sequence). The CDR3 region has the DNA TGTGCCAGCAGTAAACTACAGGGGGCTGGGCAGCCCCAGCATTTT. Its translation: CASSKLQGAGQPQHF.

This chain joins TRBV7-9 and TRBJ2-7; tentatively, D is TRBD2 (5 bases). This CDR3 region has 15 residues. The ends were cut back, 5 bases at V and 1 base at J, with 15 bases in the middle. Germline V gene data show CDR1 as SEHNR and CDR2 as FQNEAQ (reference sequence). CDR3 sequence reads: CASSPYGRGSYEQYF. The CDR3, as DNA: TGTGCCAGCAGCCCCTACGGGCGCGGGTCCTACGAGCAGTACTTC.

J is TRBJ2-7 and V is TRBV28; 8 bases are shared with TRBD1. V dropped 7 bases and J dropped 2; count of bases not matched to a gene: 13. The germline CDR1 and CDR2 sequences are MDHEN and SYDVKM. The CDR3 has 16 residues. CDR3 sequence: CASTPQDRDFAYEQYF. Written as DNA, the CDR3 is TGTGCCAGCACCCCCCAGGACAGGGACTTCGCCTACGAGCAGTACTTC.

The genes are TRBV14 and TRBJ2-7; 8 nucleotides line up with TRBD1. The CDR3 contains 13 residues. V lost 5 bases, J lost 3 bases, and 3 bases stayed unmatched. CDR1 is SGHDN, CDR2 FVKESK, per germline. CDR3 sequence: CASSNGQGYEQYF. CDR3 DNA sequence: TGTGCCAGCAGCAACGGACAGGGCTACGAGCAGTACTTC. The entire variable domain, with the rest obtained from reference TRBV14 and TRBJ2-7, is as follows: EAGVTQFPSHSVIEKGQTVTLRCDPISGHDNLYWYRRVMGKEIKFLLHFVKESKQDESGMPNNRFLAERTGGTYSTLKVQPAELEDSGVYFCASSNGQGYEQYFGPGTRLTVT.

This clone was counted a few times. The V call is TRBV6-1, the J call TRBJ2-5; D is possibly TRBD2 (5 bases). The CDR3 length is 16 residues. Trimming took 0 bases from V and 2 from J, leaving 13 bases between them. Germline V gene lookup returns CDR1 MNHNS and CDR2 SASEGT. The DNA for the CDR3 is TGTGCCAGCAGTGAAGCCGGATGGTCGGGACAAGAGACCCAGTACTTC. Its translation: CASSEAGWSGQETQYF.

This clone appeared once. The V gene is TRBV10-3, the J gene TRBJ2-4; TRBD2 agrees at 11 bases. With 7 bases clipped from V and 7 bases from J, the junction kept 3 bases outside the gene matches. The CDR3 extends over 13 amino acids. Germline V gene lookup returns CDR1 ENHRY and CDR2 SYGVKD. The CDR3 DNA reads TGTGCCATCAATAGCGGGAGGGGGAACATTCAGTACTTC. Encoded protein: CAINSGRGNIQYF.

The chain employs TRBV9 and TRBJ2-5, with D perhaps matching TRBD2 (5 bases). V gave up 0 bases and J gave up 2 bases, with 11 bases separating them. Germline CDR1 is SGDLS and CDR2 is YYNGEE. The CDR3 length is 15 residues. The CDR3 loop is CASSVGSSSQETQYF. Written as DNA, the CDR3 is TGTGCCAGCAGCGTAGGGTCTAGCAGTCAAGAGACCCAGTACTTC. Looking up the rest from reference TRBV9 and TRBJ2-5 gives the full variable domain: DSGVTQTPKHLITATGQRVTLRCSPRSGDLSVYWYQQSLDQGLQFLIQYYNGEERAKGNILERFSAQQFPDLHSELNLSSLELGDSALYFCASSVGSSSQETQYFGPGTRLLVL.

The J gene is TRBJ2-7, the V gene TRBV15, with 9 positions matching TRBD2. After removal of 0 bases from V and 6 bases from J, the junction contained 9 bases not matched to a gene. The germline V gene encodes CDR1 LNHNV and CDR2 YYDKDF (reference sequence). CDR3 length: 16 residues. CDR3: CATSRDPPGLAIEQYF. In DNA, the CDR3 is TGTGCCACCAGCAGAGACCCCCCGGGACTAGCAATCGAGCAGTACTTC. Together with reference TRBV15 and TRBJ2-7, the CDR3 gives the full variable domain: DAMVIQNPRYQVTQFGKPVTLSCSQTLNHNVMYWYQQKSSQAPKLLFHYYDKDFNNEADTPDNFQSRRPNTSFCFLDIRSPGLGDTAMYLCATSRDPPGLAIEQYFGPGTRLTVT.

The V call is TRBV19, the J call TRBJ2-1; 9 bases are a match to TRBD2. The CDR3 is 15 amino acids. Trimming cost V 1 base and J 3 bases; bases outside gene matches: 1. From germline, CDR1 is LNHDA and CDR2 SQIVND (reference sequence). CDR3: CASSIGGRDYNEQFF. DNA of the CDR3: TGTGCCAGTAGTATAGGCGGGAGGGACTACAATGAGCAGTTCTTC.

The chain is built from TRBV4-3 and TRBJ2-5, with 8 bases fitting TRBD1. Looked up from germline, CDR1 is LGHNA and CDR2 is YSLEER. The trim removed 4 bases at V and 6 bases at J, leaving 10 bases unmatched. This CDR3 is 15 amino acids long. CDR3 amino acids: CASSRGQAAGQTQYF. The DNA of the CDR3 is TGCGCCAGCAGCCGGGGACAGGCAGCAGGGCAGACCCAGTACTTC.